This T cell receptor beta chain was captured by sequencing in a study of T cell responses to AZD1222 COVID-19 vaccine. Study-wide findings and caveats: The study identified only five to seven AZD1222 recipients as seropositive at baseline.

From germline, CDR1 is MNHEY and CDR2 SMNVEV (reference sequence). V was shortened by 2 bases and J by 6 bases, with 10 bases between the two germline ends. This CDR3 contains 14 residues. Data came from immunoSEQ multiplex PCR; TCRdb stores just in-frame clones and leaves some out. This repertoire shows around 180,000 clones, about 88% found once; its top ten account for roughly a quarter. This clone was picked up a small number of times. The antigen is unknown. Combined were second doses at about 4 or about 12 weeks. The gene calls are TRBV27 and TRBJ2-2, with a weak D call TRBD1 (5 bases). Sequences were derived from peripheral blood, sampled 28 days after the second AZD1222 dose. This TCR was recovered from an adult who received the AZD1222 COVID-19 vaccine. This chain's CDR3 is CASSLTDSAGELFF. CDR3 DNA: TGTGCCAGCAGTTTAACCGACAGCGCCGGGGAGCTGTTTTTT.